The sequence of this T cell receptor (beta chain) was determined in a study of high-grade serous ovarian cancer treatment subgroups. Turning to the study itself: On average, roughly 14,000 reads and 7,000 to 8,500 unique TCR beta rearrangements were obtained per sample.

V lost 5 bases to trimming and J lost 7 bases, with 12 bases between them. Germline V gene data show CDR1 as SGHNT and CDR2 as YENEEA. The CDR3 has 13 amino acids. Findings of the study overall: Different patients shared almost no repertoire; same-patient tumors shared about 0.11 to 0.85.

Libraries were prepared by immunoSEQ multiplex PCR; TCRdb keeps only in-frame clonotypes and omits some of them. Seen here are approximately 920 clones, around 73% observed once, and the top ten hold around 20%. On this clone: The antigen remains unidentified.

Tumor tissue was taken before any definitive surgery or chemotherapy was given. Sequenced sample: tumor tissue. The source is a human donor with high-grade serous ovarian cancer. The chain couples TRBV11-3 to TRBJ2-1, with D perhaps matching TRBD2 (6 bases). CDR3 sequence: CASSLLGGNEQFF. CDR3 nucleotides: TGTGCCAGCAGCCTTCTGGGGGGTAATGAGCAGTTCTTC.